These 27 T cell receptor beta chains were all obtained from the same sample, sequenced in a study of cytomegalovirus exposure and HLA in healthy donors. The PCR used 60 Vbeta and 13 Jbeta primers. The method was immunoSEQ multiplex PCR; TCRdb's version includes in-frame clones alone and lacks a portion of them. The table has 150,000 to 200,000 clones, roughly 80% seen once. Specimen: PBMCs. The receptors were gathered from a woman aged 40 to 50 in good health and CMV-seronegative.

The chain carries TRBV11-1 and TRBJ2-3, with D possibly being TRBD2 (6 bases). This CDR3 contains 15 residues. V dropped 4 bases and J dropped 0 bases, with 11 bases sitting between them. Per germline, CDR1 SGHAT and CDR2 FQDESV (reference sequence). The CDR3 DNA sequence: TGTGCCAGCAGCTCGCTCAGCGGGAGCACAGATACGCAGTATTTT. It codes for CASSSLSGSTDTQYF. The full variable domain, in which reference TRBV11-1 and TRBJ2-3 provide the parts outside the CDR3, is EAEVAQSPRYKITEKSQAVAFWCDPISGHATLYWYRQILGQGPELLVQFQDESVVDDSQLPKDRFSAERLKGVDSTLKIQPAELGDSAMYLCASSSLSGSTDTQYFGPGTRLTVL.

J is TRBJ2-5 and V is TRBV5-1; tentatively, D is TRBD1 (6 bases). V lost 0 bases, J lost 2 bases, and 14 bases lay in between. CDR1 and CDR2 from the germline V gene are SGHRS and YFSETQ. The CDR3 is 16 residues long. CDR3 in amino acids: CASSLAGAGAQETQYF. The CDR3 bases are TGCGCCAGCAGCTTGGCCGGGGCAGGGGCTCAAGAGACCCAGTACTTC.

The chain carries TRBV10-3 and TRBJ2-3, with 7 bases fitting TRBD1. This CDR3 spans 14 amino acids. Germline V lookup: CDR1 ENHRY, CDR2 SYGVKD. V shed 5 bases, J shed 5 bases, and the junction held 7 bases outside the gene matches. The CDR3 region has the DNA TGTGCCATCAGTCTGACAGGGAGTGAAGATACGCAGTATTTT. Translating it yields CAISLTGSEDTQYF.

The V gene is TRBV4-3, the J gene TRBJ2-7; TRBD1 matches at 8 bases. The J segment lost 3 bases and the V segment lost 0 bases, leaving 13 bases of the junction unmatched. From germline, CDR1 is LGHNA and CDR2 YSLEER. This CDR3 contains 18 residues. In DNA, the CDR3 is TGCGCCAGCAGCCAAGACTTTGGGGACAGGACTCTAGGCTACGAGCAGTACTTC. Translating gives CASSQDFGDRTLGYEQYF.

This chain uses TRBV14 with TRBJ1-5; perhaps TRBD1 as D (5 bases). Between the trimmed V and J ends, which lost 4 bases and 6 bases, there was a span of 16 bases. Per the germline V gene, CDR1 is SGHDN and CDR2 is FVKESK. The CDR3 consists of 15 residues. CDR3 sequence: CASSPTGGSPQPQHF. The CDR3 DNA sequence: TGTGCCAGCAGCCCCACGGGGGGGTCCCCTCAGCCCCAGCATTTT. The full variable domain, its missing parts supplied by reference TRBV14 and TRBJ1-5, is EAGVTQFPSHSVIEKGQTVTLRCDPISGHDNLYWYRRVMGKEIKFLLHFVKESKQDESGMPNNRFLAERTGGTYSTLKVQPAELEDSGVYFCASSPTGGSPQPQHFGDGTRLSIL.

The V gene is TRBV7-2, the J gene TRBJ1-2; D is perhaps TRBD1 (5 bases). In germline, CDR1 is SGHTA, CDR2 FQGNSA. V gave up 7 bases and J gave up 4 bases, with 19 bases separating them. This CDR3 contains 15 residues. CDR3 DNA sequence: TGTGCCAGCACCGTCCGGGGGGGACCCTCCTATGGCTACACCTTC. As protein: CASTVRGGPSYGYTF.

The genes are TRBV28 and TRBJ2-1, with 8 bases matching TRBD2. The CDR3 consists of 16 residues. V dropped 6 bases and J dropped 4; count of bases not matched to a gene: 11. Germline values: CDR1 MDHEN, CDR2 SYDVKM. The CDR3 loop reads CASSLDLTSGYNEQFF. CDR3 coding DNA: TGTGCCAGCAGCTTAGACCTTACTAGCGGATACAATGAGCAGTTCTTC.

The chain combines TRBV6-5 with TRBJ2-5; TRBD1 is a possible D gene (5 bases). Germline CDR1 reads MNHEY; CDR2 reads SVGAGI. The V and J ends lost 5 bases and 2 bases respectively, with 9 bases between them. The CDR3 extends over 13 amino acids. The CDR3: CASSPGPQETQYF. DNA of the CDR3: TGTGCCAGCAGTCCAGGGCCTCAAGAGACCCAGTACTTC.

This sequence joins TRBV11-3 and TRBJ1-1; D perhaps matches TRBD1 (5 bases). The CDR3 extends over 15 amino acids. Trimming stripped 7 bases from V and 1 base from J, with 16 bases between. Germline V gives CDR1 SGHNT, CDR2 YENEEA. The DNA of the CDR3 is TGTGCCAGCATCTCCCCCGCGGGGGGGAACACTGAAGCTTTCTTT. Encoded protein: CASISPAGGNTEAFF.

The V gene is TRBV4-3, the J gene TRBJ1-1; D perhaps matches TRBD1 (6 bases). The V and J ends lost 0 bases and 11 bases respectively, with 25 bases between them. This CDR3 is 17 amino acids long. CDR1 and CDR2 from the germline V gene are LGHNA and YSLEER. The CDR3 reads CASSQDLRETGLVGAFF. CDR3 sequence (DNA): TGCGCCAGCAGCCAAGATTTACGGGAAACAGGGTTGGTTGGGGCTTTCTTT.

This chain uses TRBV2 with TRBJ2-6; 10 bases fit TRBD1. With V trimmed by 7 bases and J by 0 bases, 3 bases remained unmatched. Germline lookup yields CDR1 SNHLY and CDR2 FYNNEI. The CDR3 runs 16 residues. The chain's CDR3 is CASTTGGASGANVLTF. CDR3 DNA sequence: TGTGCCAGCACGACAGGGGGCGCCTCTGGGGCCAACGTCCTGACTTTC.

The chain couples TRBV13 to TRBJ2-2; possible D gene TRBD1, 8 bases. The CDR3 has 15 amino acids. Germline CDR1 reads PRHDT; CDR2 reads FYEKMQ (reference sequence). V dropped 6 bases and J dropped 5 bases, with 16 bases sitting between them. This CDR3 is CASSSTGGATGELFF. Here the CDR3 DNA reads TGTGCCAGCAGTTCTACAGGGGGGGCGACCGGGGAGCTGTTTTTT.

The chain has TRBV28 and TRBJ1-4; D gene ambiguous. V was shortened by 7 bases and J by 8 bases, with 17 bases between the two germline ends. The length of the CDR3 is 14 residues. The germline V gene has CDR1 MDHEN and CDR2 SYDVKM. CDR3 coding DNA: TGTGCCAGCACCATACCGGACGGGAGGGAAAAACTGTTTTTT. Translation gives CASTIPDGREKLFF.

This clone was detected a few times. This chain connects TRBV28 to TRBJ2-2; 8 bases align to TRBD1. Per the germline V gene, CDR1 is MDHEN and CDR2 is SYDVKM. The junction had 9 bases not matched to a gene; V was cut back by 5 bases and J by 7 bases. This CDR3 has 15 amino acids. The CDR3 nucleotides read TGTGCCAGCAGTACTCAGGGGGCGGGCGGCGGGGAGCTGTTTTTT. Translating it yields CASSTQGAGGGELFF.

The chain carries TRBV5-6 and TRBJ2-5, with D hard to call. The end of the DNA aligns better with TRBJ2-7, so the J call may be wrong. This CDR3 contains 14 residues. Germline CDR1 and CDR2: SGHDT and YYEEEE. CDR3 protein: CASSVYVPSYEQYF. CDR3 DNA: TGTGCCAGCAGCGTCTATGTACCTTCCTACGAGCAGTACTTC.

This clone was observed once. The gene calls are TRBV27 and TRBJ1-2; no clear D. The CDR3 extends over 12 amino acids. The germline V and J ends were trimmed by 4 bases and 6 bases, with 9 bases remaining between them. The germline V gene encodes CDR1 MNHEY and CDR2 SMNVEV (reference sequence). The CDR3 region has the DNA TGTGCCAGCAGTTCCGGGGATGATGGCTACACCTTC. Protein: CASSSGDDGYTF.

The chain is built from TRBV15 and TRBJ2-5; TRBD2 matches 7 bases. Germline lookup yields CDR1 LNHNV and CDR2 YYDKDF (reference sequence). With 0 bases clipped from V and 5 bases from J, the junction kept 15 bases outside the gene matches. The CDR3 extends over 18 amino acids. The CDR3 here is CATSRDTLLPGGGETQYF. CDR3 bases: TGTGCCACCAGCAGAGATACCCTCCTTCCGGGAGGCGGGGAGACCCAGTACTTC.

The rearrangement joins TRBV2 to TRBJ2-1; D possibly corresponds to TRBD2 (7 bases). Trimming removed 8 bases at V and 1 base at J, with 21 bases between. Germline-derived CDR1 and CDR2 are SNHLY and FYNNEI. CDR3 length equals 17 residues. CDR3: CASGDGGLKGSYNEQFF. CDR3 sequence (DNA): TGTGCCAGCGGGGACGGGGGGCTGAAGGGGTCCTACAATGAGCAGTTCTTC.

The J gene is TRBJ2-7, the V gene TRBV28; 7 bases match TRBD2. The germline CDR1 and CDR2 sequences are MDHEN and SYDVKM. J lost 4 bases, V lost 7 bases, and 10 bases had no gene match. The CDR3 covers 14 residues. The CDR3 DNA reads TGTGCCAGCATCTCGGCGGGAGCGGTGTACGAGCAGTACTTC. Translating it yields CASISAGAVYEQYF.

The V and J genes are TRBV6-1 and TRBJ1-1; the D gene is possibly TRBD1 (6 bases). The CDR3 contains 14 residues. With 1 base removed from V and 6 bases from J, the gap between germline ends came to 12 bases. Germline CDR1 is MNHNS and CDR2 is SASEGT. In DNA form, the CDR3 reads TGTGCCAGCAGTGAAGTCAGGGGAAGGGCTGAAGCTTTCTTT. The encoded protein is CASSEVRGRAEAFF.

CDR3: CASSLKLWAGGYNSPLHF. For the CDR3, the DNA is TGTGCCAGCAGTTTAAAGTTGTGGGCGGGAGGCTATAATTCACCCCTCCACTTT. The chain links TRBV28 to TRBJ1-6; D not certain. V lost 2 bases and J lost 3, with 17 bases in between. The CDR3 is 18 residues long. CDR1 and CDR2 (germline): MDHEN, SYDVKM.

The chain couples TRBV6-6 to TRBJ2-2; 11 bases are shared with TRBD2. From germline, CDR1 is MNHNY and CDR2 SVGAGI (reference sequence). The CDR3 has 16 amino acids. V shed 6 bases and J 4 bases; nucleotides not matched to a gene: 7. The CDR3 here is CASRPLAGGITGELFF. CDR3 in DNA: TGTGCCAGCAGACCTCTAGCGGGGGGTATCACCGGGGAGCTGTTTTTT.

Only one count was recorded for this clone. CDR3 amino acids: CAISENGDTQYF. CDR3 DNA sequence: TGTGCCATCAGTGAGAACGGAGATACGCAGTATTTT. This chain joins TRBV10-3 and TRBJ2-3; no firm D call. In germline, CDR1 is ENHRY, CDR2 SYGVKD. V shed 2 bases and J shed 5 bases, with 5 bases lying between them. There are 12 residues in the CDR3.

This clone appeared a few times. The chain uses TRBV5-1 and TRBJ1-6; 9 bases map to TRBD1. The V gene end was trimmed by 4 bases and the J gene end by 10 bases; junction bases not matched to a gene: 6. In germline, CDR1 is SGHRS, CDR2 YFSETQ. The CDR3 extends over 14 amino acids. The CDR3 here is CASSQGQGGSPLHF. The CDR3 nucleotides are TGCGCCAGCAGCCAGGGACAGGGTGGGTCACCCCTCCACTTT. Full variable domain (rest looked up from reference TRBV5-1 and TRBJ1-6): KAGVTQTPRYLIKTRGQQVTLSCSPISGHRSVSWYQQTPGQGLQFLFEYFSETQRNKGNFPGRFSGRQFSNSRSEMNVSTLELGDSALYLCASSQGQGGSPLHFGNGTRLTVT.

About this clone itself: A read error may account for a junction end that differs from germline. This chain joins TRBV10-3 and TRBJ1-5; 7 bases match TRBD1. Per the germline V gene, CDR1 is ENHRY and CDR2 is SYGVKD. This CDR3 spans 15 amino acids. The chain's CDR3 is CAINEAGGGNQPQHF. The CDR3 DNA reads TGTGCCATCAATGAGGCAGGGGGAGGCAATCAGCCCCAGCATTTT.

The gene calls are TRBV29-1 and TRBJ2-1; TRBD2 matches 11 bases. The junction had 5 bases not matched to a gene; V was cut back by 4 bases and J by 6 bases. The CDR3 loop spans 14 amino acids. Germline CDR1 reads SQVTM; CDR2 reads ANQGSEA. In nucleotides, the CDR3 is TGCAGCGTTGTCCCTAGCGGGGGGCTCAATGAGCAGTTCTTC. Translated, it gives CSVVPSGGLNEQFF.

V is TRBV5-1 and J is TRBJ2-1; perhaps TRBD1 as D (6 bases). The CDR3 is made up of 14 amino acids. The V end was cut by 4 bases, the J end by 8 bases, with 16 bases between. Germline CDR1 is SGHRS and CDR2 is YFSETQ. In DNA form, the CDR3 reads TGCGCCAGCAGCCGCCCGACAGGATCGGATGAGCAGTTCTTC. It yields the protein CASSRPTGSDEQFF.